Listed here are 5 T cell receptor beta chains from one sample, sequenced in a study of Ad26.COV2.S vaccination and SARS-CoV-2 variants. The treatment was: roughly 18 received Ad26.COV2.S at low or high dose, single or two shots; about 5 received placebo; per-sample allocation not given. Sampling was performed 63 days after the first vaccine or placebo injection. Generated by immunoSEQ multiplex PCR, the TCRdb table keeps only in-frame clones and is missing some. The profile shows about 350,000 clones, 75% to 90% of them singletons. This material consisted of peripheral blood, taken in a trial of Ad26.COV2.S vaccine versus placebo. These receptors all stem from a person between 18 and 65 years old who received the Ad26.COV2.S COVID-19 vaccine or a placebo.

The V call is TRBV19, the J call TRBJ2-7; D possibly corresponds to TRBD2 (6 bases). Trimming stripped 5 bases from V and 2 bases from J, with 10 bases between. CDR1 is LNHDA, CDR2 SQIVND, per germline (reference sequence). There are 13 residues in the CDR3. The CDR3 protein is CASSPGDPYEQYF. CDR3 nucleotide sequence: TGTGCCAGTAGTCCGGGGGACCCCTACGAGCAGTACTTC.

As for this clone: Because the CDR3's place on the DNA is in doubt, the DNA is left out and the CDR3 is given as listed by TCRdb. This sequence joins TRBV5-1 and TRBJ1-2. CDR1 is SGHRS, CDR2 YFSETQ, per germline. Counting both end residues, the CDR3 totals 13 amino acids. CDR3 protein: CASTSGRSYGYTF.

This chain connects TRBV6-5 to TRBJ2-3; D remains ambiguous. The germline gives CDR1 MNHEY, CDR2 SVGAGI. The CDR3 extends over 13 amino acids. V shed 0 bases and J shed 7 bases, with 8 bases lying between them. In DNA form, the CDR3 reads TGTGCCAGCAGTTACTCGGCACCGCATACGCAGTATTTT. Its translation: CASSYSAPHTQYF.

The DNA of the CDR3 is TGTGCCAGCTCACCACGGCCCTCAAGAGGGTCAGAGACCCAGTACTTC. It yields the protein CASSPRPSRGSETQYF. The rearrangement joins TRBV18 to TRBJ2-5, with D tentatively TRBD2 (5 bases). Per the germline V gene, CDR1 is KGHSH and CDR2 is LQKENI. The germline V and J ends were trimmed by 1 base and 4 bases, with 16 bases remaining between them. There are 16 residues in the CDR3.

V usage is TRBV6-5 and J usage is TRBJ2-3; 10 bases are shared with TRBD2. This CDR3 contains 14 residues. Germline V CDR1 and CDR2: MNHEY, SVGAGI. V dropped 5 bases and J dropped 4; count of bases not matched to a gene: 3. CDR3 residues: CASSLGLAADTQYF. CDR3 nucleotide sequence: TGTGCCAGCAGTCTCGGACTAGCGGCAGATACGCAGTATTTT.